This T cell receptor (beta chain) was captured by sequencing in a study of vaccination effects on CD4 cells after COVID-19. Prior to sequencing, the ViraFEST assay stimulated PBMC with viral peptide pools, which expanded the antigen-specific CD4+ T cells. Following culture for ten to eleven days, CD4+ T cells were isolated. Vaccine recipients had no previous SARS-CoV-2 infection; their nucleocapsid antibodies were negative. Remarks on this clone: The antigen is undetermined.

Profiling relied on immunoSEQ multiplex PCR, and the TCRdb table lists in-frame clones only, not all of them. Here the sample spans tens of thousands of clones, over 60% being singletons. Looked up from germline, CDR1 is SGHVS and CDR2 is FNYEAQ. J was trimmed by 5 bases and V by 1 base; bases with no gene match: 14. The CDR3 extends over 17 amino acids. The chain couples TRBV7-6 to TRBJ2-7; 7 nucleotides line up with TRBD1. Source: CD4+ T cells from PBMCs cultured with HCoV-NL63 spike peptides, taken before COVID-19 vaccination. The clonotype comes from a human donor who received a COVID-19 vaccine. The CDR3 DNA is TGTGCCAGCAGCTTAGACATACGACAGGGCATCGAAAACGAGCAGTACTTC. This gives the protein CASSLDIRQGIENEQYF. The whole variable domain, remainder taken from reference TRBV7-6 and TRBJ2-7, is GAGVSQSPRYKVTKRGQDVALRCDPISGHVSLYWYRQALGQGPEFLTYFNYEAQQDKSGLPNDRFSAERPEGSISTLTIQRTEQRDSAMYRCASSLDIRQGIENEQYFGPGTRLTVT.